The 25 T cell receptor beta chains below were found in one sample sequenced in a study of control samples from healthy donors and cancer patients. Only in-frame clones appear in the TCRdb table, and some are missing; sequencing was by immunoSEQ multiplex PCR. The sample has approximately 100,000 clones, around 88% seen once. The sequenced sample consisted of blood. These receptors came from a young man in good health.

V gene TRBV7-2 combines with J gene TRBJ2-7, with 10 positions matching TRBD1. The CDR3 consists of 14 residues. Unmatched junction bases numbered 4, after V lost 5 bases and J lost 3 bases. The V gene's germline CDR1 is SGHTA and CDR2 FQGNSA. The CDR3 DNA is TGTGCCAGCAGCGGCGACAGGGGGCTCTACGAGCAGTACTTC. As protein: CASSGDRGLYEQYF.

The chain links TRBV9 to TRBJ2-3, with D maybe TRBD1 (5 bases). Trimming removed 6 bases from V and 2 bases from J, with 13 bases in between. Germline V gene lookup returns CDR1 SGDLS and CDR2 YYNGEE. There are 14 residues in the CDR3. The CDR3 DNA sequence: TGTGCCAGCACAAAGGGGCTATCCACAGATACGCAGTATTTT. This encodes CASTKGLSTDTQYF.

The gene calls are TRBV9 and TRBJ2-1; 9 nucleotides match TRBD2. The ends lost 3 bases at V and 10 bases at J; junction bases unmatched: 11. There are 15 residues in the CDR3. Germline CDR1 and CDR2: SGDLS and YYNGEE. This CDR3 is CASSAEGLAVREQFF. In DNA form, the CDR3 reads TGTGCCAGCAGCGCCGAGGGACTAGCTGTCCGCGAGCAGTTCTTC.

Only one count was recorded for this clone. For the CDR3, the DNA is TGTGCCAGCAGAGAAGGAAACACTGAAGCTTTCTTT. It codes for CASREGNTEAFF. The chain combines TRBV12-3 or TRBV12-4 with TRBJ1-1; D unclear. CDR3 size: 12 residues. The V end lost 6 bases, the J end lost 2 bases, and 7 bases lay between the germline ends.

This chain joins TRBV11-2 and TRBJ1-1; 7 bases map to TRBD1. This CDR3 comprises 13 residues. Germline CDR1 is SGHAT and CDR2 is FQNNGV. The junction had 3 bases not matched to a gene; V was cut back by 3 bases and J by 5 bases. The CDR3 protein is CASSLQGVTEAFF. CDR3 DNA: TGTGCCAGCAGCTTGCAGGGGGTGACTGAAGCTTTCTTT.

The chain has TRBV4-2 and TRBJ2-5; 7 bases align to TRBD2. Germline assignment: CDR1 LGHNA and CDR2 YNFKEQ. V shed 6 bases and J 5 bases; nucleotides not matched to a gene: 15. The CDR3 contains 16 residues. CDR3 DNA: TGTGCCAGCAGGCTAGCGGCCTACCTTCCCAGGGAGACCCAGTACTTC. Its protein is CASRLAAYLPRETQYF.

The rearrangement links TRBV5-4 to TRBJ2-5; D may be TRBD2 (5 bases). With 0 bases removed from V and 7 bases from J, the gap between germline ends came to 16 bases. CDR3 length equals 15 residues. Germline CDR1 reads SGHNT; CDR2 reads YYREEE (reference sequence). CDR3 bases: TGTGCCAGCAGCTTGGGAGACCGCGGTCGGGGGACCCAGTACTTC. Amino acid sequence: CASSLGDRGRGTQYF.

V and J are TRBV12-5 and TRBJ1-2, with a weak D call TRBD1 (5 bases). The germline V and J ends were trimmed by 3 bases and 6 bases, with 8 bases remaining between them. There are 12 residues in the CDR3. Germline CDR1 LGHNT, CDR2 FRNRAP. The CDR3 DNA sequence: TGTGCTAGTGGTTTATTGGGGGATGGCTACACCTTC. Encoded protein: CASGLLGDGYTF.

By share of the sample, this clone is medium-sized. This chain links TRBV19 with TRBJ1-2; TRBD1 agrees at 10 bases. This CDR3 contains 16 residues. Trimming cost V 0 bases and J 4 bases; bases outside gene matches: 5. The V gene's germline CDR1 is LNHDA and CDR2 SQIVND (reference sequence). In nucleotides, the CDR3 is TGTGCCAGTAGTATAGATCTTGGGACAGGGGCCTATGGCTACACCTTC. Amino acid sequence: CASSIDLGTGAYGYTF.

J is TRBJ2-1 and V is TRBV30, with TRBD2 identical over 13 bases. After removal of 3 bases from V and 10 bases from J, the junction contained 9 bases not matched to a gene. The CDR3 has 15 residues. Per germline, CDR1 GTSNPN and CDR2 SVGIG (reference sequence). The CDR3 bases are TGTGCCTGGAGGATTAGGGGGACTAGCGGGATAGAGCAGTTCTTC. It specifies CAWRIRGTSGIEQFF. The complete variable domain, with remaining parts taken from reference TRBV30 and TRBJ2-1, reads SQTIHQWPATLVQPVGSPLSLECTVEGTSNPNLYWYRQAAGRGLQLLFYSVGIGQISSEVPQNLSASRPQDRQFILSSKKLLLSDSGFYLCAWRIRGTSGIEQFFGPGTRLTVL.

The V call is TRBV19, the J call TRBJ2-7; D might be TRBD1 or TRBD2, each matching 5 bases. The length of the CDR3 is 14 residues. CDR1 and CDR2 (germline): LNHDA, SQIVND (reference sequence). Trimming left V 4 bases short and J 0 bases short, with 10 bases between. The CDR3: CASSTDSGSYEQYF. In DNA, the CDR3 is TGTGCCAGTAGTACAGACAGCGGCTCCTACGAGCAGTACTTC.

This clone has only one observation. This chain connects TRBV3-1 (or the pseudogene TRBV3-2) to TRBJ2-3, with 8 bases that match TRBD1. The V gene end was trimmed by 3 bases and the J gene end by 6 bases; junction bases not matched to a gene: 8. CDR1 is LGHDT and CDR2 is YNNKEL in the germline V gene (reference sequence). The CDR3 runs 15 residues. CDR3 in DNA: TGTGCCAGCAGCCATCCGGGACAGGCGCACGATACGCAGTATTTT. This translates into CASSHPGQAHDTQYF.

There are a few counts of this clone. The chain combines TRBV24-1 with TRBJ1-6; D unresolved. CDR3 length: 14 residues. Germline CDR1 is KGHDR and CDR2 is SFDVKD. V shed 3 bases and J shed 5 bases, with 7 bases lying between them. This CDR3 reads CATSDGRNNSPLHF. In DNA form, the CDR3 reads TGTGCCACCAGTGATGGTCGAAATAATTCACCCCTCCACTTT.

This clone has only one observation. The gene calls are TRBV29-1 and TRBJ1-2; D unclear. Trimming pared 4 bases from V and 6 bases from J, leaving 6 bases between. CDR3 length equals 10 residues. The germline V gene has CDR1 SQVTM and CDR2 ANQGSEA. For the CDR3, the DNA is TGCAGCGTTGTTACGGATGGCTACACCTTC. It codes for CSVVTDGYTF.

The genes are TRBV14 and TRBJ2-1, with 8 positions matching TRBD2. V shed 4 bases, J shed 4 bases, and the junction held 3 bases outside the gene matches. This CDR3 is 14 amino acids long. Germline V gives CDR1 SGHDN, CDR2 FVKESK. CDR3 bases: TGTGCCAGCAGCCTAGCGGGACATTACAATGAGCAGTTCTTC. The encoded protein is CASSLAGHYNEQFF.

V usage is TRBV5-1 and J usage is TRBJ2-1, with 8 bases that match TRBD2. Germline V gene data show CDR1 as SGHRS and CDR2 as YFSETQ. V was clipped by 4 bases and J by 4 bases; unmatched bases: 13. CDR3 length: 17 residues. CDR3 amino acids: CASSPRRDRGGYNEQFF. The CDR3 nucleotides are TGCGCCAGCAGCCCCCGTCGGGACCGGGGGGGGTACAATGAGCAGTTCTTC.

This chain connects TRBV6-2 or TRBV6-3 to TRBJ2-5; D not certain. Per germline, CDR1 MNHEY and CDR2 SVGEGT. The CDR3 extends over 15 amino acids. V lost 2 bases to trimming and J lost 1 base, with 11 bases between them. The CDR3 spells CASSYERLVQETQYF. The CDR3, as DNA: TGTGCCAGCAGTTACGAGCGTTTAGTCCAAGAGACCCAGTACTTC.

The rearrangement joins TRBV6-5 to TRBJ2-7, with D possibly being TRBD1 (6 bases). With 2 bases removed from V and 2 bases from J, the gap between germline ends came to 13 bases. CDR1 is MNHEY, CDR2 SVGAGI, per germline. The CDR3 has 15 residues. CDR3 coding DNA: TGTGCCAGCAGTTACCCTCGAGGGGGTGCCTACGAGCAGTACTTC. Its translation: CASSYPRGGAYEQYF.

J is TRBJ2-3 and V is TRBV5-1; 8 nucleotides line up with TRBD1. CDR1 is SGHRS, CDR2 YFSETQ, per germline. CDR3 size: 17 residues. Trimming at V came to 4 bases and at J to 0 bases, leaving 10 bases not matched to a gene. CDR3 nucleotides: TGCGCCAGCAGCGGGACAGGATCTCGGTCTAGCACAGATACGCAGTATTTT. Translation gives CASSGTGSRSSTDTQYF.

This clone showed up many times. The gene calls are TRBV27 and TRBJ1-2, with a weak D call TRBD1 (6 bases). Germline loops: CDR1 MNHEY, CDR2 SMNVEV (reference sequence). CDR3 size: 13 residues. Trimming removed 3 bases from V and 8 bases from J, with 13 bases in between. The CDR3 here is CASSFTGSKGYTF. The CDR3 bases are TGTGCCAGCAGTTTCACAGGGTCGAAGGGCTACACCTTC.

The V gene is TRBV5-6, the J gene TRBJ1-5, with 7 bases aligning to TRBD1. Germline values: CDR1 SGHDT, CDR2 YYEEEE. V lost 4 bases and J lost 0; bases outside the gene matches: 10. The CDR3 length is 17 residues. CDR3 region: CASSPAGQRYSNQPQHF. The CDR3 DNA reads as TGTGCCAGCAGCCCTGCGGGACAGAGATATAGCAATCAGCCCCAGCATTTT.

V and J are TRBV3-1 (or the pseudogene TRBV3-2) and TRBJ2-5; 10 bases line up with TRBD2. The CDR3 contains 18 residues. With 4 bases clipped from V and 0 bases from J, the junction kept 11 bases outside the gene matches. Germline V CDR1 and CDR2: LGHDT, YNNKEL (reference sequence). The CDR3 region is CASSLHRALAGYQETQYF. The CDR3, as DNA: TGTGCCAGCAGCCTTCATAGGGCACTAGCGGGGTACCAAGAGACCCAGTACTTC.

This clone came up once. The chain combines TRBV9 with TRBJ2-7; D uncertain. The CDR3 spans 13 residues. Trimming removed 2 bases from V and 6 bases from J, with 12 bases in between. Germline lookup yields CDR1 SGDLS and CDR2 YYNGEE. The CDR3, as DNA: TGTGCCAGCAGCGTCTTGGTGTGGGGCGAGCAGTACTTC. Translating it yields CASSVLVWGEQYF.

J is TRBJ1-5 and V is TRBV5-1, with D maybe TRBD1 (6 bases). The CDR3 contains 15 residues. The V end lost 5 bases, the J end lost 0 bases, and 12 bases lay between the germline ends. Germline V lookup: CDR1 SGHRS, CDR2 YFSETQ. CDR3 residues: CASRRTVNSNQPQHF. The CDR3 region has the DNA TGCGCCAGCAGACGGACAGTCAATAGCAATCAGCCCCAGCATTTT.

The chain recombines TRBV3-1 (or the pseudogene TRBV3-2) with TRBJ2-4; D gene unclear. This CDR3 comprises 11 residues. The ends were cut back, 3 bases at V and 4 bases at J, with 1 base in the middle. Germline V gives CDR1 LGHDT, CDR2 YNNKEL (reference sequence). The CDR3 DNA reads as TGTGCCAGCAGCCAGAAAAACATTCAGTACTTC. Translation gives CASSQKNIQYF.